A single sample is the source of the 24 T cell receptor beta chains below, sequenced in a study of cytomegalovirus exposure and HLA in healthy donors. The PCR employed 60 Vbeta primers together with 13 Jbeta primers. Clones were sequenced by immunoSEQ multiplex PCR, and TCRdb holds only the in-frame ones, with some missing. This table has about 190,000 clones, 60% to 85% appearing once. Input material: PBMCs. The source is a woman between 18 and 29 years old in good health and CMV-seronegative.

CDR3 nucleotide sequence: TGTGCCAGCAGCCGGACAGGGCTCTACGAGCAGTACTTC. Translated, it gives CASSRTGLYEQYF. The chain uses TRBV27 and TRBJ2-7; the match to TRBD1 covers 8 bases. This CDR3 contains 13 residues. V was pared by 6 bases and J by 3 bases, with 4 bases of the junction left unmatched. From germline, CDR1 is MNHEY and CDR2 SMNVEV (reference sequence).

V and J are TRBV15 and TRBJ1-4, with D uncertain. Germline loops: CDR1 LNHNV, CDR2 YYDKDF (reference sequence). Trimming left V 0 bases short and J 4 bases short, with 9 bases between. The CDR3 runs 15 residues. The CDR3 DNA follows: TGTGCCACCAGCAGAGAACGAGTAAATAATGAAAAACTGTTTTTT. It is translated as CATSRERVNNEKLFF. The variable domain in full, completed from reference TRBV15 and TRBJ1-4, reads DAMVIQNPRYQVTQFGKPVTLSCSQTLNHNVMYWYQQKSSQAPKLLFHYYDKDFNNEADTPDNFQSRRPNTSFCFLDIRSPGLGDTAMYLCATSRERVNNEKLFFGSGTQLSVL.

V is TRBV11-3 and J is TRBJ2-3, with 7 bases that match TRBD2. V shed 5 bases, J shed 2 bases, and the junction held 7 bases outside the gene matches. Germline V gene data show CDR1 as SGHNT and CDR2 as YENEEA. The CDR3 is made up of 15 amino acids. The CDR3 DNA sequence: TGTGCCAGCAGCGACACGGGACTAATCACAGATACGCAGTATTTT. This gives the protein CASSDTGLITDTQYF.

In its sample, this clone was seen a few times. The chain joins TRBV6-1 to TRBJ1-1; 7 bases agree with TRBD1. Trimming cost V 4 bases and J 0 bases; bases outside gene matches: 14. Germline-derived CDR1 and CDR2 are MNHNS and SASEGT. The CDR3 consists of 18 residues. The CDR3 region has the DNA TGTGCCAGCAGTGGCCACTATAGCTGGGGACAGATGAACACTGAAGCTTTCTTT. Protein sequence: CASSGHYSWGQMNTEAFF.

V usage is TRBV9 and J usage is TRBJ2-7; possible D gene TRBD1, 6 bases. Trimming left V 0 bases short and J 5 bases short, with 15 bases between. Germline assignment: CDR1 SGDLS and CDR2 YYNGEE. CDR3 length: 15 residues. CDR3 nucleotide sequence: TGTGCCAGCAGCGTAGCCCTTAAACAGGGTGACGAGCAGTACTTC. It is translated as CASSVALKQGDEQYF.

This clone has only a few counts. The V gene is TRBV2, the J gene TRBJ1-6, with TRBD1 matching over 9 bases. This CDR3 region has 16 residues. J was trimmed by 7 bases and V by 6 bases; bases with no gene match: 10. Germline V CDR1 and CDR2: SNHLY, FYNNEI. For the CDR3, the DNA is TGTGCCAGCAGGGACTACCCGGGACAGGGAAATTCACCCCTCCACTTT. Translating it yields CASRDYPGQGNSPLHF.

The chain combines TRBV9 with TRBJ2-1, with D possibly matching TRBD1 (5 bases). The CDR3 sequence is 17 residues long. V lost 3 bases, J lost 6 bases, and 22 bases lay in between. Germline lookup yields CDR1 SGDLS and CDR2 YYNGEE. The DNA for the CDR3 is TGTGCCAGCAGCGCTCCGATCGACAGACCTGACGGCAATGAGCAGTTCTTC. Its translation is CASSAPIDRPDGNEQFF.

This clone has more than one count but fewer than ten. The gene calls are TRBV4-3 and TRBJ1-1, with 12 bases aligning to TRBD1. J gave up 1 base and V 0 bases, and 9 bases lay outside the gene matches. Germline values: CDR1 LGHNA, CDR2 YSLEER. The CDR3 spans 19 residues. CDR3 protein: CASSQDTGGTGGPNTEAFF. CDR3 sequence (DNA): TGCGCCAGCAGCCAAGACACAGGCGGGACAGGGGGCCCGAACACTGAAGCTTTCTTT.

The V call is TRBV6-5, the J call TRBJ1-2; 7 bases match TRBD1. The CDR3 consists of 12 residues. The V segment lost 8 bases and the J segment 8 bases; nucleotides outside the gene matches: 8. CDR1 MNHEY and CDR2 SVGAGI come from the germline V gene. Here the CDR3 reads CASGDRAGGYTF. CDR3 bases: TGTGCCAGCGGCGACAGGGCTGGGGGCTACACCTTC.

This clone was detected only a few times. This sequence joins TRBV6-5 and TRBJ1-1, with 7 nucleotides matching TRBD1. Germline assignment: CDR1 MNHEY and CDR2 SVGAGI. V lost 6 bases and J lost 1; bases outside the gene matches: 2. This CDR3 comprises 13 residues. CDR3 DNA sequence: TGTGCCAGCAGGCGGACAGGGAACACTGAAGCTTTCTTT. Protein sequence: CASRRTGNTEAFF.

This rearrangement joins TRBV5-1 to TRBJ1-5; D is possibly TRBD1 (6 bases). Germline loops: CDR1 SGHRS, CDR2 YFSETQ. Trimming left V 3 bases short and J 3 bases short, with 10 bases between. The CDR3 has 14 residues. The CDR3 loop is CASSWGGNNQPQHF. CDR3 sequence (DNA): TGCGCCAGCAGCTGGGGGGGCAACAATCAGCCCCAGCATTTT.

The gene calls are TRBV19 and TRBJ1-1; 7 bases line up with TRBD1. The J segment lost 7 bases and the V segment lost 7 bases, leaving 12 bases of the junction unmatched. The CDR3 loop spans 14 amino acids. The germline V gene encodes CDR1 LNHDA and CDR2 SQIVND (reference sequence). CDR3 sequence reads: CASNTPDRDDEAFF. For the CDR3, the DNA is TGTGCCAGTAATACTCCAGACAGGGACGATGAAGCTTTCTTT. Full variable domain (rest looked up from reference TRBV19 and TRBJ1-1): DGGITQSPKYLFRKEGQNVTLSCEQNLNHDAMYWYRQDPGQGLRLIYYSQIVNDFQKGDIAEGYSVSREKKESFPLTVTSAQKNPTAFYLCASNTPDRDDEAFFGQGTRLTVV.

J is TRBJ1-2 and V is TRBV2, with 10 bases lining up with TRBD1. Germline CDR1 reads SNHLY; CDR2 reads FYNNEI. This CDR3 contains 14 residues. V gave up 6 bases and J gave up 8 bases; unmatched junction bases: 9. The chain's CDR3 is CASSQGQGVEGYTF. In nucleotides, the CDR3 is TGTGCCAGCAGCCAAGGACAGGGGGTGGAGGGCTACACCTTC. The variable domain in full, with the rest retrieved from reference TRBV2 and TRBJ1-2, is EPEVTQTPSHQVTQMGQEVILRCVPISNHLYFYWYRQILGQKVEFLVSFYNNEISEKSEIFDDQFSVERPDGSNFTLKIRSTKLEDSAMYFCASSQGQGVEGYTFGSGTRLTVV.

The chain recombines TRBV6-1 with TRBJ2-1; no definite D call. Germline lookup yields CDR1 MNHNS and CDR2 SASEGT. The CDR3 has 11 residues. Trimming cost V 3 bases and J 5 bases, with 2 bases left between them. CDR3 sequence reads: CASSDNNEQFF. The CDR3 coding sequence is TGTGCCAGCAGTGACAACAATGAGCAGTTCTTC.

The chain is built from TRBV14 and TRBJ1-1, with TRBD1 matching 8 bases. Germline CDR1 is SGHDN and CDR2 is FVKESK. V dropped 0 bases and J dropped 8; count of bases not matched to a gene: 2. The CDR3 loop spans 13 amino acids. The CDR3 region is CASSQDPGGEAFF. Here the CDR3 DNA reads TGTGCCAGCAGCCAAGATCCAGGGGGCGAAGCTTTCTTT.

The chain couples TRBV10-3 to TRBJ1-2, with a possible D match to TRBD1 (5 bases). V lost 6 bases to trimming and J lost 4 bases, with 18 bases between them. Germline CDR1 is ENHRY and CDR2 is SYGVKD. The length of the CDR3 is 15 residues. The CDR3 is CAISRTSTEIYGYTF. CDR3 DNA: TGTGCCATCAGCCGCACATCGACAGAGATCTATGGCTACACCTTC.

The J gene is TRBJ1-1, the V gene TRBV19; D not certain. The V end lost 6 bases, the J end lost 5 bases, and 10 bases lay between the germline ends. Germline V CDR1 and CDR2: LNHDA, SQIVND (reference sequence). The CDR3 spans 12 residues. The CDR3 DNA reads TGTGCCAGTAGCCCTCCCAGAACTGAAGCTTTCTTT. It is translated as CASSPPRTEAFF. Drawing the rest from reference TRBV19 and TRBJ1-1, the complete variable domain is DGGITQSPKYLFRKEGQNVTLSCEQNLNHDAMYWYRQDPGQGLRLIYYSQIVNDFQKGDIAEGYSVSREKKESFPLTVTSAQKNPTAFYLCASSPPRTEAFFGQGTRLTVV.

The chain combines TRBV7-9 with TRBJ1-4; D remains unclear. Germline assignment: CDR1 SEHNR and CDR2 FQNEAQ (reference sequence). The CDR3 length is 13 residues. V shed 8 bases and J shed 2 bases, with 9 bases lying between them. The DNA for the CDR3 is TGTGCCAGCTCGGGATTCACTAATGAAAAACTGTTTTTT. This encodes CASSGFTNEKLFF.

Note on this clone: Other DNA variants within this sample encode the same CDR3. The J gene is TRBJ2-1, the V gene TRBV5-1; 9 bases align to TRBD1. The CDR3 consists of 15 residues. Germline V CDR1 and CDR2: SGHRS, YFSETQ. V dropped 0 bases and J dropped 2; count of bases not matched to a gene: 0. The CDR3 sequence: CASSLGQGAYNEQFF. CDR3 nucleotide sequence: TGCGCCAGCAGCTTGGGACAGGGGGCCTACAATGAGCAGTTCTTC.

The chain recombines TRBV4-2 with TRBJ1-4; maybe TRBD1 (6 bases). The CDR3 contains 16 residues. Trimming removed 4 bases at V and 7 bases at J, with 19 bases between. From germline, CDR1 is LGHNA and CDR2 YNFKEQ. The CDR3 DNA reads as TGTGCCAGCAGCCTATCGAACAGGGATGAAGGTGAAAAACTGTTTTTT. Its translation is CASSLSNRDEGEKLFF.

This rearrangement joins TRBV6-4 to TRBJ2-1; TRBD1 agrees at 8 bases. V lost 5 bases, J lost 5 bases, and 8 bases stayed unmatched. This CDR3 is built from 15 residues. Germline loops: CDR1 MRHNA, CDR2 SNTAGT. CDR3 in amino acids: CASSPSRDRHNEQFF. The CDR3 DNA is TGTGCCAGCAGTCCGTCCCGGGACAGGCACAATGAGCAGTTCTTC.

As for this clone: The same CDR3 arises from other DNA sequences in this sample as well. CDR3: CAWSVTGYGYTF. For the CDR3, the DNA is TGTGCCTGGAGTGTAACAGGGTATGGCTACACCTTC. V gene TRBV30 combines with J gene TRBJ1-2; D might be TRBD1 (6 bases). The germline V gene has CDR1 GTSNPN and CDR2 SVGIG (reference sequence). CDR3 length equals 12 residues. V lost 0 bases and J 5 bases, leaving 7 bases between the germline ends.

The CDR3 protein is CASSLGLAGGRETQYF. The DNA of the CDR3 is TGTGCCAGCAGCTTAGGGCTAGCGGGAGGGCGGGAGACCCAGTACTTC. The chain couples TRBV7-2 to TRBJ2-5, with 12 nucleotides matching TRBD2. Germline V gene lookup returns CDR1 SGHTA and CDR2 FQGNSA. CDR3 length: 16 amino acids. With V trimmed by 1 base and J by 5 bases, 5 bases remained unmatched.

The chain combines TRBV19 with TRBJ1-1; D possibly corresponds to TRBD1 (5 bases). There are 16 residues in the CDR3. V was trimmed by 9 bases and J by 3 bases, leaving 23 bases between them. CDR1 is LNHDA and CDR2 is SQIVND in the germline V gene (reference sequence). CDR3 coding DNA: TGTGCCAGACTGTTTCGACAGTTCAACCCCCACACTGAAGCTTTCTTT. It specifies CARLFRQFNPHTEAFF.